Reported below is one T cell receptor beta chain. Its antigen is undetermined. This table comes from immunoSEQ multiplex PCR, and its TCRdb copy is limited to in-frame clones, with some not included. The data hold 130,000 to 150,000 clones, with around 90% observed a single time. These data originate in a study of graft-versus-host responses after intestinal transplantation. The wider study: The transplants performed in recipients were multivisceral, liver-intestinal, or isolated intestinal.

V lost 2 bases, J lost 5 bases, and 12 bases lay in between. CDR1 is SNHLY and CDR2 is FYNNEI in the germline V gene. The CDR3 totals 14 residues. The chain combines TRBV2 with TRBJ2-5; D may be TRBD2 (5 bases). The sequence was obtained from a human donor who received an intestinal transplant. Sequences were derived from unstimulated CD4+ T cells sorted from spleen or lymph node cells, sampled before intestinal transplant. This chain's CDR3 is CASSERRAQETQYF. CDR3 nucleotide sequence: TGTGCCAGCAGTGAACGGCGGGCGCAGGAGACCCAGTACTTC.